This T cell receptor (beta chain) was sequenced in a study of OX40 agonist ivuxolimab in advanced cancers. Concerning the study at large: Ivuxolimab, which targeted the costimulatory receptor OX40 (CD134), was an agonistic, fully human IgG2 monoclonal antibody. The point of sequencing TCRbeta in the periphery was to test whether ivuxolimab changed TCR sequence diversity and drove clonal T-cell expansion. The dose-escalation cohort was 82.7% male with a mean age of approximately 60 years, ranging from roughly 20 to 80. The paper reports the monotherapy dose-escalation portion (N of about 54 patients) of the phase I ivuxolimab trial. Among the 50 to 55 dose-escalation patients, approximately 20 had hepatocellular carcinoma, roughly 15 melanoma, 9 renal cell carcinoma and 9 head and neck cancer. Intravenous ivuxolimab was administered to patients every 2 weeks at six dose levels: 0.01, 0.1, 0.3, 1.5, 3 and 10 mg/kg. Partial responses were achieved by three dose-escalation patients, of whom one had hepatocellular carcinoma and two had cutaneous melanoma. Prior anti-PD-1, anti-PD-L1 or anti-CTLA-4 therapy was permitted, and 40% of dose-escalation patients had received checkpoint inhibitors.

Summary of the overall study and its limitations: The antigen specificity of the clonally expanded peripheral T cells was not determined. At doses from 0.1 to 3.0 mg/kg, clonal expansion was seen in both CD4+ and CD8+ blood T cells between baseline and week 6. Low levels of normalized T-cell clonal expansion were also shown by some nonresponding patients. Partial responders in the 0.1-3.0 mg/kg groups had among the lowest normalized peripheral clonal expansion, especially among CD8+ T cells. On average, CD8+ T cells showed more expanded clones than CD4+ T cells after ivuxolimab.

Genomic DNA was isolated from the sorted cells so that the TCRbeta CDR3 region could be sequenced. The immunoSEQ Assay was used for sequencing of TCRbeta CDR3 regions. TCRdb mirrors the immuneACCESS table, restricted to in-frame sequences. Some clones are absent from its copies; in checked studies, under half trace to an unresolved V gene, and the reason for the others is unknown. The sample table holds 90,000 to 100,000 clones, of which 80% to 90% were seen once. Clones ranked in the top ten supply about 0.82% of the sample. Note on this clone: Its recognized antigen is unknown. No base quality information exists; no much larger clone differs at one position.

Trimming accounts for 4 bases at V and 8 bases at J, while the number of junction bases matched to no gene is 12. CDR1 and CDR2 were assigned from the germline V gene as SGHRS and YFSETQ. CDR3 length: 15 amino acids, cysteine to phenylalanine. This entry keeps only the CDR3 DNA: 45 bases, framed from base 1. Patients with autoimmune disease history or receiving systemic immunosuppression were excluded from the trial. Peripheral blood for TCR sequencing was collected from all dose cohorts at baseline, on cycle 4 day 1, and on cycle 7 day 1. Samples were obtained from an open-label, multicenter, first-in-human phase I dose-escalation trial of ivuxolimab. Adults with locally advanced or metastatic melanoma, renal cell, hepatocellular, or head and neck squamous cell carcinoma were enrolled in the trial. Before TCR sequencing, CD4+ and CD8+ T cells were separately sorted from peripheral blood.

Sequencing was performed on CD4+ or CD8+ T cells sorted from blood, taken in a trial of the OX40 agonist ivuxolimab. This chain is built from TRBV5-1 and TRBJ2-1; TRBD2 aligns with 7 central bases. The sequence derives from an adult with an advanced solid tumor such as melanoma, head and neck, liver or kidney cancer. The DNA sequence follows: TGCGCCAGCAGCACCCAGGATGGGAGGGTGGATGAGCAGTTCTTC. This sequence encodes CASSTQDGRVDEQFF.